Here is one T cell receptor beta chain with its context. Libraries were prepared by immunoSEQ multiplex PCR; TCRdb keeps only in-frame clonotypes and omits some of them. The top ten hold around 2% of the sample, which has 77,000 or so clones, approximately 85% seen once. This CDR3 spans 14 amino acids. Between the trimmed V and J ends, which lost 1 base and 3 bases, there was a span of 10 bases. Germline values: CDR1 MNHNS, CDR2 SASEGT. The sample belongs to a study of OX40 agonist ivuxolimab in advanced cancers. Study context: Patients with hepatocellular carcinoma, melanoma, renal cell or head and neck cancer made up the dose-escalation patients.

The chain combines TRBV6-1 with TRBJ2-7, with D possibly matching TRBD2 (7 bases). This specimen consisted of CD4+ or CD8+ T cells sorted from blood, obtained in a trial of the OX40 agonist ivuxolimab. The sequence came from an adult with an advanced solid tumor such as melanoma, head and neck, liver or kidney cancer. In nucleotides, the CDR3 is TGTGCCAGCAGTGAAGGGGGGGGCGGCTACGAGCAGTACTTC. This codes for CASSEGGGGYEQYF.